The rows below give T cell receptor beta chains drawn from one sample of a study of T-cell reconstitution after alpha-beta-depleted transplantation in children. TCRdb ran MiXCR on the PCR reads and lists one entry per CDR3 protein. The sample consists of about 250,000 distinct CDR3 sequences, 20% to 30% of them appearing once. Source: PBMCs, mostly from graft donor cells, taken 360 days after TCRalphabeta/CD19-depleted stem cell transplant. These receptors all stem from a female patient aged 2 to 10 who had a stem cell transplant for congenital amegakaryocytic thrombocytopenia, so the T cells may come from the graft donor. The CDR3 runs from the conserved cysteine through the conserved F or W. A D gene is named only where the DNA matches it firmly. A clone size is listed for some rows: how often the clone was seen (once, few, many), or a class if it is expanded.

TRBJ2-3 | TRBV10-3 | . | many | CAISDFGGSSTDTQYF | TGTGCCATCAGTGACTTTGGGGGTTCCTCCACAGATACGCAGTATTTT
TRBJ2-2 | TRBV3-1 | . | . | CASSRLVTGELFF | TGTGCCAGCAGCCGATTGGTTACCGGGGAGCTGTTTTTT
TRBJ2-1 | TRBV5-1 | . | . | CASSPRRDSYNEQFF | TGCGCCAGCAGCCCCAGGCGGGATTCCTACAATGAGCAGTTCTTC
TRBJ1-1 | TRBV5-1 | . | . | CASSLRLGGTEAFF | TGCGCCAGCAGCTTGCGGCTGGGGGGTACTGAAGCTTTCTTT
TRBJ2-4 | TRBV27 | . | . | CASSLSWGSKNIQYF | TGTGCCAGCAGTTTATCATGGGGCTCCAAAAACATTCAGTACTTC
TRBJ1-2 | TRBV7-9 | . | . | CASSLAETYGYTF | TGTGCCAGCAGCTTAGCTGAAACCTATGGCTACACCTTC
TRBJ1-4 | TRBV4-3 | . | few | CASSQVWNFNEKLFF | TGCGCCAGCAGCCAGGTCTGGAATTTTAATGAAAAACTGTTTTTT
TRBJ1-1 | TRBV7-2 | . | few | CASSLSPAATEAFF | TGTGCCAGCAGCTTAAGCCCGGCAGCCACTGAAGCTTTCTTT
TRBJ1-5 | TRBV7-2 | . | few | CASSITSSNQPQHF | TGTGCCAGCAGCATAACAAGTAGCAATCAGCCCCAGCATTTT
TRBJ2-1 | TRBV7-9 | . | once | CASSPAQWSEQFF | TGTGCCAGCAGTCCTGCCCAGTGGAGTGAGCAGTTCTTC
TRBJ1-2 | TRBV7-9 | . | few | CASSLADGPSYGYTF | TGTGCCAGCAGCTTAGCAGACGGACCTAGCTATGGCTACACCTTC
TRBJ2-1 | TRBV3-1 | . | few | CASSQVPGEQFF | TGTGCCAGCAGCCAAGTTCCCGGTGAGCAGTTCTTC
TRBJ1-5 | TRBV20-1 | . | . | CSARIRGDQPQHF | TGCAGTGCTAGGATCAGGGGAGATCAGCCCCAGCATTTT
TRBJ2-5 | TRBV12-3/TRBV12-4 | TRBD2 | few | CASSRRGLVDSETQYF | TGTGCCAGCAGCCGTCGGGGACTAGTGGACTCAGAGACCCAGTACTTC
TRBJ1-1 | TRBV6-2/TRBV6-3 | . | . | CASSYGRVGWMNTEAFF | TGTGCCAGCAGTTACGGCCGGGTTGGGTGGATGAACACTGAAGCTTTCTTT
TRBJ1-1 | TRBV5-1 | . | . | CASSLGYRENTEAFF | TGCGCCAGCAGCTTGGGTTACAGGGAAAACACTGAAGCTTTCTTT
TRBJ1-6 | TRBV28 | . | few | CASGTGVNSPLHF | TGTGCCAGCGGAACCGGGGTAAATTCACCCCTCCACTTT
TRBJ1-1 | TRBV5-1 | . | few | CASKSRNTEAFF | TGCGCCAGCAAAAGCAGGAACACTGAAGCTTTCTTT
TRBJ2-2 | TRBV11-1 | TRBD2 | . | CASSFFPSGREAGELFF | TGTGCCAGCAGCTTCTTCCCTAGCGGGAGGGAGGCCGGGGAGCTGTTTTTT
TRBJ2-2 | TRBV5-6 | . | . | CASSLGPGPSPGELFF | TGTGCCAGCAGCTTGGGGCCCGGGCCCAGCCCCGGGGAGCTGTTTTTT
TRBJ2-7 | TRBV5-1 | TRBD2 | . | CASSFGSGSSYEQYF | TGCGCCAGCAGCTTCGGTAGCGGGAGCTCCTACGAGCAGTACTTC
TRBJ2-7 | TRBV12-3/TRBV12-4 | TRBD1 | few | CASSMRQGSFIYEQYF | TGTGCCAGCAGTATGAGACAGGGAAGTTTTATCTACGAGCAGTACTTC
TRBJ2-7 | TRBV7-6 | TRBD2 | . | CASGVGAGLGYEQYF | TGTGCCAGCGGGGTGGGAGCGGGACTCGGCTACGAGCAGTACTTC
TRBJ2-5 | TRBV20-1 | TRBD2 | few | CSARDLGLAAQETQYF | TGCAGTGCTAGAGATCTCGGCCTAGCGGCCCAAGAGACCCAGTACTTC
TRBJ2-3 | TRBV29-1 | TRBD1 | many | CSARDRPTDTQYF | TGCAGCGCCAGGGACAGACCCACAGATACGCAGTATTTT
TRBJ2-7 | TRBV20-1 | . | . | CSASRTGYEQYF | TGCAGTGCCTCGCGAACAGGATACGAGCAGTACTTC
TRBJ2-7 | TRBV10-3 | . | . | CAIRGTTYEQYF | TGTGCCATCAGAGGAACCACCTACGAGCAGTACTTC
TRBJ2-2 | TRBV7-8 | . | many | CASSLVSGNTGELFF | TGTGCCAGCAGCTTAGTGAGCGGAAACACCGGGGAGCTGTTTTTT
TRBJ2-4 | TRBV12-3/TRBV12-4 | TRBD1 | few | CASSPQGEIAKNIQYF | TGTGCCAGCAGCCCCCAGGGGGAGATAGCCAAAAACATTCAGTACTTC
TRBJ2-5 | TRBV2 | . | few | CASSALGGVGTQYF | TGTGCCAGCAGTGCCCTAGGAGGGGTTGGAACCCAGTACTTC
TRBJ2-2 | TRBV18 | . | many | CASSQDPTGELFF | TGTGCCAGCTCACAAGACCCCACCGGGGAGCTGTTTTTT
TRBJ2-5 | TRBV12-3/TRBV12-4 | TRBD2 | few | CASSLGLAVSETQYF | TGTGCCAGCAGTTTAGGACTAGCGGTGTCAGAGACCCAGTACTTC
TRBJ2-3 | TRBV12-3/TRBV12-4 | TRBD2 | . | CASSMTSGTDTQYF | TGTGCCAGCAGCATGACTAGCGGCACAGATACGCAGTATTTT
TRBJ2-2 | TRBV5-1 | TRBD2 | few | CASSSLGTGLADGELFF | TGCGCCAGCAGCTCCCTTGGAACGGGACTAGCGGACGGGGAGCTGTTTTTT
TRBJ2-1 | TRBV6-1 | TRBD2 | . | CASSNRLAGVLALRNEQFF | TGTGCCAGCAGTAATAGACTAGCGGGAGTTCTTGCGCTGAGGAATGAGCAGTTCTTC
TRBJ1-1 | TRBV11-2 | . | . | CASSLDGGGTEAFF | TGTGCCAGCAGCTTAGATGGGGGGGGCACTGAAGCTTTCTTT
TRBJ2-1 | TRBV3-1 | . | many | CASSQDQGDEQFF | TGTGCCAGCAGCCAAGATCAGGGCGATGAGCAGTTCTTC
TRBJ2-1 | TRBV7-9 | . | . | CASSRKDKGGGNEQFF | TGTGCCAGCAGCCGAAAGGATAAAGGGGGGGGCAATGAGCAGTTCTTC